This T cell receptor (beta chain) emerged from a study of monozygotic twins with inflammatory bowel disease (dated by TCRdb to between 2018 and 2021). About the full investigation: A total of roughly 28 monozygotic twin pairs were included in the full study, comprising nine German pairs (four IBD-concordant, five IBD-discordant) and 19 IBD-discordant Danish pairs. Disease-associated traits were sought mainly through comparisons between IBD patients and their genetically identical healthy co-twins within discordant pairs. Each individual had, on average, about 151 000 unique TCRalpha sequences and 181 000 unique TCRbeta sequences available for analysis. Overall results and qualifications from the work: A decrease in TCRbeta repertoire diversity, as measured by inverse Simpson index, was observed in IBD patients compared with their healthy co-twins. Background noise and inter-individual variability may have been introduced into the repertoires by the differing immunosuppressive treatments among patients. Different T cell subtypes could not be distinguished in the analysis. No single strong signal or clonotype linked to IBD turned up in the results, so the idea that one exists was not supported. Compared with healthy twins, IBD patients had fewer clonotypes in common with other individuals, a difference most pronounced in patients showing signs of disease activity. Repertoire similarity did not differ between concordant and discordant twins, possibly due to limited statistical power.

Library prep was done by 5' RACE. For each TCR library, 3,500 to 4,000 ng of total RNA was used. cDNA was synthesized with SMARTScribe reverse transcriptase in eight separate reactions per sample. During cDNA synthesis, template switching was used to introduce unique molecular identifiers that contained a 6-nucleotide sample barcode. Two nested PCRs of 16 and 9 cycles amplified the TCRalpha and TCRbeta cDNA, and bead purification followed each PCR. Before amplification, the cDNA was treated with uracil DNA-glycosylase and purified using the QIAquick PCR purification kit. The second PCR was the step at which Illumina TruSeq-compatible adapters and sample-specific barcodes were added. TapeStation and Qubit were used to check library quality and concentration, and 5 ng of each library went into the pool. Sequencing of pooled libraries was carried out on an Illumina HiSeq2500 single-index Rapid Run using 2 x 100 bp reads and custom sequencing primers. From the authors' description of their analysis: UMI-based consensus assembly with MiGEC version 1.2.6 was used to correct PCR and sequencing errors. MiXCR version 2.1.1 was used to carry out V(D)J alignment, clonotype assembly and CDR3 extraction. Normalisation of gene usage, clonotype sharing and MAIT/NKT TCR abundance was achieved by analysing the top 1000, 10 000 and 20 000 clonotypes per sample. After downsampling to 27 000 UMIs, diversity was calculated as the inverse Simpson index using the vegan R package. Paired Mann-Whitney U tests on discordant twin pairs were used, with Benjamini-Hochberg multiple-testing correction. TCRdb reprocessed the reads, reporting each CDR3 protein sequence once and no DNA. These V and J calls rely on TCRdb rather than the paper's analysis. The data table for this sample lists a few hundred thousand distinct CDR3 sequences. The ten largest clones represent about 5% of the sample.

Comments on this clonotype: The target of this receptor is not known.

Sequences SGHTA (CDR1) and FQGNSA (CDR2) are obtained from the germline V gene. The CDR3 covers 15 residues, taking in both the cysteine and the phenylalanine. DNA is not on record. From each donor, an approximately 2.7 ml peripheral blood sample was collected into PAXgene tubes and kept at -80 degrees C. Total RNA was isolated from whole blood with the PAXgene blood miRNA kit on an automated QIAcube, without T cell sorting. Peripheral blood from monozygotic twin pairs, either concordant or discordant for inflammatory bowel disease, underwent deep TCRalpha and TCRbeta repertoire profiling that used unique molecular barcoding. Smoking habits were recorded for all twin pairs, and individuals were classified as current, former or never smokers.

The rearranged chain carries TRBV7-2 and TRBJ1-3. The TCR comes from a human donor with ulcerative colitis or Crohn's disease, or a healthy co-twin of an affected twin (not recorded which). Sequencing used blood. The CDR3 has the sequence CASSWTAQSGNTIYF.